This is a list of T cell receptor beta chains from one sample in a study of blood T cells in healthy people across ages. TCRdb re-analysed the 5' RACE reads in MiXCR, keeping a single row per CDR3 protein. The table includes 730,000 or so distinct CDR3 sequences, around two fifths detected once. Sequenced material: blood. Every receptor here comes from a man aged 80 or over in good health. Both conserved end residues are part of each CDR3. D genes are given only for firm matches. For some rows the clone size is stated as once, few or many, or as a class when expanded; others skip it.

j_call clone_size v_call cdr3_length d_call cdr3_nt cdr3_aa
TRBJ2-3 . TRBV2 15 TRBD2 TGTGCCAGCAGTGAATTGCGTCTAGCGGGGGTCACGCCGTATTTT CASSELRLAGVTPYF
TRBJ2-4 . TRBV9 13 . TGTGCCAGCAGCGTGAACGGGCGCAATGAGCAGTACTTC CASSVNGRNEQYF
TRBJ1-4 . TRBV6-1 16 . TGTGCCAGCAGTGGCCTGTTCGGGGCCCCTAATGAAAAACTGTTTTTT CASSGLFGAPNEKLFF
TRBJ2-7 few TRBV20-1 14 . TGCAGTGCTAGAGAAGTTAGGAGACTCTACGAGCAGTACTTC CSAREVRRLYEQYF
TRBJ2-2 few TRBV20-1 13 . TGCAGTGCTAGAGTTAGGGGCACCGGGGAGCTGTTTTTT CSARVRGTGELFF
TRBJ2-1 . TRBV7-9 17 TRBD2 TGTGCCAGCAGCGGCACGGGCGGGGGGCCGGGGTACAATGAGCGGTTCTTC CASSGTGGGPGYNERFF
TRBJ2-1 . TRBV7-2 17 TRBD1 TGTGCCAGCAGCTCGAACCAGGGGGCCACCGCCTACAATGAGCAGTTCTTC CASSSNQGATAYNEQFF
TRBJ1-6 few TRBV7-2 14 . TGTGCCAGCACCCGCGACAGTTCCAATTCACCCCTCCACTTT CASTRDSSNSPLHF
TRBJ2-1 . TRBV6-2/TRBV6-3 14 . TGTGCCAGCAGTGTAGCGAACTCCTACAATGAGCAGTTCTTC CASSVANSYNEQFF
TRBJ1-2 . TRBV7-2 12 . TGTGCCAGCAGCTTATACAGGGTCGGCTACACCTTC CASSLYRVGYTF
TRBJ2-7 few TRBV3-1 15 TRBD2 TGTGCCAGCAGCCAAGCCCCAGGGAGGGTCTACGAGCAGTACTTC CASSQAPGRVYEQYF
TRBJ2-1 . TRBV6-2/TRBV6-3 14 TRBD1 TGTGCCAGCAGTACAGGGGCCGCCTACAATGAGCAGGTCTTC CASSTGAAYNEQVF
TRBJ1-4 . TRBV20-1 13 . TGCAGCGCTCTGGGCAGATCTAATGAAAAACTGTTTTTT CSALGRSNEKLFF
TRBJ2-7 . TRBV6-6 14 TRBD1 TGTGCCAGCAGTTACGTAGGCCAGGGGGACGAGCAGTACTTC CASSYVGQGDEQYF
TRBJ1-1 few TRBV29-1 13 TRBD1 TGCAGCGTCTCCGGACAGGGGGGCACTGAAGCTTTCTTT CSVSGQGGTEAFF
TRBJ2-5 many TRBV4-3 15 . TGCGCCAGCAGCCAAGATCCTCTGGGGCAAGAGACCCAGTACTTC CASSQDPLGQETQYF
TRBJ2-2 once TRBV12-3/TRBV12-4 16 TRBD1 TGTGCCAGCAGAGAGCAGGGACAGGGAAAAACCGGGGAGCTGTTTTTT CASREQGQGKTGELFF
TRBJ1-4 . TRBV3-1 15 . TGTGCCAGCAGCCACCCAGGGTCACGGAATGAGAAACTGTTTTTT CASSHPGSRNEKLFF
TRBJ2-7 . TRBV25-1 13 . TGTGCCACAGGCCCTAGGGTAGGGGGCGAGCAGTACTTC CATGPRVGGEQYF
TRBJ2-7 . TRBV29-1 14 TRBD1 TGCAGCGTCCAGACAGGGGGCGGCTCCTACGAGCAGTACTTC CSVQTGGGSYEQYF
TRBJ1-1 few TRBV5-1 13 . TGCGCCAGCAGCGCACAGGGTTACACTGAAGCTTTCTTT CASSAQGYTEAFF
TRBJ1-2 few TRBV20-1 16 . TGCAGTGCTAGCCCGGGCCGCGCGACCCCCTTTTATGGCTACACCTTC CSASPGRATPFYGYTF
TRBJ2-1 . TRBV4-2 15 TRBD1 TGTGCCAGCAGCCAAGATGGGACAGGGGGTAATGAGCAGTTCTTC CASSQDGTGGNEQFF
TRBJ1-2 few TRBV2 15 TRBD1 TGTGCCAGCAGTGAAGCGCCGGGACAGGGCGACGGCTACACCTTC CASSEAPGQGDGYTF
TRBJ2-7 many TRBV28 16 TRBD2 TGTGCCAGCAGTTCTGGTGGGCTAGCGGGGACCTACGAGCAGTACTTC CASSSGGLAGTYEQYF
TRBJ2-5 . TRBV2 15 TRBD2 TGTGCCAGCAGGGGGACTAGCGGGAGTTTCGAGACCCAGTACTTC CASRGTSGSFETQYF
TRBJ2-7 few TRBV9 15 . TGTGCCAGCAGCGTTGGAGACAGCCGCCCCTACGAGCAGTACTTC CASSVGDSRPYEQYF
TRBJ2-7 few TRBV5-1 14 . TGCGCCAGCAGCTTGCCGGAAAGCTCCTACGAGCAGTACTTC CASSLPESSYEQYF
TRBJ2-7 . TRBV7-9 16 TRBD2 TGTGCCAGCAGCTCCCTAGCGGGGGGGCCTGACAATGAGCAGTACTTC CASSSLAGGPDNEQYF
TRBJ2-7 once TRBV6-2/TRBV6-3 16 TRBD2 TGTGCCAGCAGGGGGGGACTAGCGGATTCCTACAATGAGCAGTACTTC CASRGGLADSYNEQYF
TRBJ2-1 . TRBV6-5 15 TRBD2 TGTGCCAGCAGTTACTCCCAGCGGGGCTACAATGAGCAGTTCTTC CASSYSQRGYNEQFF